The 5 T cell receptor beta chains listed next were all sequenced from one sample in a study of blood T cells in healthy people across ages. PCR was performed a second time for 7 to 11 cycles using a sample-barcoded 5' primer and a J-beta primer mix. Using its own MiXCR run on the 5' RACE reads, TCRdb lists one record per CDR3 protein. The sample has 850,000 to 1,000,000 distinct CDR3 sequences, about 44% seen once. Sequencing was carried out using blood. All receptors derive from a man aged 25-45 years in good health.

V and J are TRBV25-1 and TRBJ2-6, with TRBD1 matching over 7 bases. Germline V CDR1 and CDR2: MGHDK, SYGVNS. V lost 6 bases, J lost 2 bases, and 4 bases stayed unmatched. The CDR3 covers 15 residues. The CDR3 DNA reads TGTGCCAGCAGGATGACAGGGACTGGGGCCAACGTCCTGACTTTC. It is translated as CASRMTGTGANVLTF.

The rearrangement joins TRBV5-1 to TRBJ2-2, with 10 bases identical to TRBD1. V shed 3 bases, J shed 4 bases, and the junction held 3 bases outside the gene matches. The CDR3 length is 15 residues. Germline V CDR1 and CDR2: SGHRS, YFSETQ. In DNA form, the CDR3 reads TGCGCCAGCAGCTCGGGACAGGGGTTCACCGGGGAGCTGTTTTTT. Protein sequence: CASSSGQGFTGELFF.

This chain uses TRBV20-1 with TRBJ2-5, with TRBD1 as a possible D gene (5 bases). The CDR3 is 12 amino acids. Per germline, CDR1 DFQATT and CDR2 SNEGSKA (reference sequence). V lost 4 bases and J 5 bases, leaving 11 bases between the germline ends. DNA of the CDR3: TGCAGTGCTATCCTGTCAGGGGAGACCCAGTACTTC. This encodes CSAILSGETQYF.

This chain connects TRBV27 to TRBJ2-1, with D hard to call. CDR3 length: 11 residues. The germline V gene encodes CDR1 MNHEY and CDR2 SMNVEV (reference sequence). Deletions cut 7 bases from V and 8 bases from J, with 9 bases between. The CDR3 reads CASTRRDEQFF. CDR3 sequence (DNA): TGTGCCAGCACCAGGCGCGATGAGCAGTTCTTC.

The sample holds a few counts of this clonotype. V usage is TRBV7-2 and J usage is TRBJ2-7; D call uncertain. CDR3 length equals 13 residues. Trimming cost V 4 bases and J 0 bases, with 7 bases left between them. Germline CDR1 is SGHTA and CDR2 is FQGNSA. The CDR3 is CASSSDPSYEQYF. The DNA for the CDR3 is TGTGCCAGCAGCTCCGACCCCTCCTACGAGCAGTACTTC.